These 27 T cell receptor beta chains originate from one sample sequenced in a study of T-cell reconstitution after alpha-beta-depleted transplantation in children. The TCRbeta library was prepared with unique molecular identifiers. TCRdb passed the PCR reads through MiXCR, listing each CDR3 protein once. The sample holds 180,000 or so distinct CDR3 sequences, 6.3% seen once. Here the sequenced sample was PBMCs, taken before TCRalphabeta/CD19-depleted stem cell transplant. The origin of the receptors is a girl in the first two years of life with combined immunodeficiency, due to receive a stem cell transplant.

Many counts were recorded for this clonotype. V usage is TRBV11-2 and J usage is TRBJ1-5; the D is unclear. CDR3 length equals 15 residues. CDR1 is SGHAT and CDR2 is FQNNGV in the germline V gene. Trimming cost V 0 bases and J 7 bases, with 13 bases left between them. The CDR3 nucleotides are TGTGCCAGCAGCTTAGATTCAGGCCTCGGCCAGCCCCAGCATTTT. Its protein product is CASSLDSGLGQPQHF.

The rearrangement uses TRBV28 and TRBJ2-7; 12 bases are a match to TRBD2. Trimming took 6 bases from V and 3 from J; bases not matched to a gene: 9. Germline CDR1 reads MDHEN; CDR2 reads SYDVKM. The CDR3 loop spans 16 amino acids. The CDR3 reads CASSKPGLAGFYEQYF. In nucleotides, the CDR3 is TGTGCCAGCAGCAAACCGGGACTAGCGGGCTTCTACGAGCAGTACTTC.

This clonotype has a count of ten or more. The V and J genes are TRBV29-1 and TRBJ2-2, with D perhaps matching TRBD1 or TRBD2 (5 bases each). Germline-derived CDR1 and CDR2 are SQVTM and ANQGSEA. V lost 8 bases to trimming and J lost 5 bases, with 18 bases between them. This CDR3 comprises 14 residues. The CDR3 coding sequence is TGCAGCATTTGGGACGGGCGTTTGACCGGGGAGCTGTTTTTT. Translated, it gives CSIWDGRLTGELFF.

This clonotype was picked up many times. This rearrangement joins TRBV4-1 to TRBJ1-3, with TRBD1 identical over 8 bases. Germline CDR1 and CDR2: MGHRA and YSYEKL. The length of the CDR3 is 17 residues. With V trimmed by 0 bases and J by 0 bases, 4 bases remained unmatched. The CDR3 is CASSQETGGRSGNTIYF. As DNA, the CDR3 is TGCGCCAGCAGCCAAGAAACAGGGGGTCGCTCTGGAAACACCATATATTTT.

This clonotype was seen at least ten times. The CDR3 sequence: CASSTPGTGDPYEQYF. CDR3 DNA: TGTGCCAGCAGTACTCCGGGGACAGGGGACCCCTACGAGCAGTACTTC. J is TRBJ2-7 and V is TRBV12-3 or TRBV12-4, with 10 bases fitting TRBD1. The CDR3 runs to 16 residues. V shed 5 bases, J shed 2 bases, and the junction held 9 bases outside the gene matches.

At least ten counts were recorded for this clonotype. This chain's CDR3 is CASGLGDRVHTGELFF. The CDR3 DNA sequence: TGTGCTAGTGGTTTGGGGGACAGGGTCCACACCGGGGAGCTGTTTTTT. The chain is built from TRBV12-5 and TRBJ2-2, with TRBD1 identical over 9 bases. Germline assignment: CDR1 LGHNT and CDR2 FRNRAP. With 1 base clipped from V and 3 bases from J, the junction kept 3 bases outside the gene matches. The CDR3 extends over 16 amino acids. Variable domain in full (rest from reference TRBV12-5 and TRBJ2-2): DARVTQTPRHKVTEMGQEVTMRCQPILGHNTVFWYRQTMMQGLELLAYFRNRAPLDDSGMPKDRFSAEMPDATLATLKIQPSEPRDSAVYFCASGLGDRVHTGELFFGEGSRLTVL.

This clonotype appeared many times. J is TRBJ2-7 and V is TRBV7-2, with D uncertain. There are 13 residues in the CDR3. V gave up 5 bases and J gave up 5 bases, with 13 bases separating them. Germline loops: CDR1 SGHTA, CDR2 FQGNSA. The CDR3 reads CASSLLVWDEQYF. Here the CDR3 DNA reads TGTGCCAGCAGCCTTCTGGTGTGGGACGAGCAGTACTTC.

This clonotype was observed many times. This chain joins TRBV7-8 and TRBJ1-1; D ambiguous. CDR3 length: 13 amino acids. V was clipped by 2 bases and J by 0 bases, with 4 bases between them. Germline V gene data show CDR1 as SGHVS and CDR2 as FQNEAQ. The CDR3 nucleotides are TGTGCCAGCAGCTTACAGATGAACACTGAAGCTTTCTTT. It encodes CASSLQMNTEAFF.

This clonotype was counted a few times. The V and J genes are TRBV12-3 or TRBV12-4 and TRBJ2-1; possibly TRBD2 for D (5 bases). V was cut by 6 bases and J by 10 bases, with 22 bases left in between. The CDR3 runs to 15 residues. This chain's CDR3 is CASRAEGLLPTEQFF. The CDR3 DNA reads TGTGCCAGCAGGGCCGAGGGCCTGCTACCGACCGAGCAGTTCTTC.

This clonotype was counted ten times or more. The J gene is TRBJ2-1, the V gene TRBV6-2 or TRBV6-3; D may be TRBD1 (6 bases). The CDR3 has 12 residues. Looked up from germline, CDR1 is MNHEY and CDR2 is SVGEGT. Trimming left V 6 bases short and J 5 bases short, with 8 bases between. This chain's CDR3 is CASSWDNNEQFF. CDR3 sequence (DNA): TGTGCCAGCAGCTGGGACAACAATGAGCAGTTCTTC.

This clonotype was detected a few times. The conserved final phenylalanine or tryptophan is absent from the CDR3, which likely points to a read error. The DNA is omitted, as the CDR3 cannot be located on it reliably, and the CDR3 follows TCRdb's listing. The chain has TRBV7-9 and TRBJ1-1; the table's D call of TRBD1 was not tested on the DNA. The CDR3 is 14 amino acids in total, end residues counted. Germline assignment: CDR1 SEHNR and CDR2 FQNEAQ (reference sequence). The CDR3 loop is CASSPGTASLITQA.

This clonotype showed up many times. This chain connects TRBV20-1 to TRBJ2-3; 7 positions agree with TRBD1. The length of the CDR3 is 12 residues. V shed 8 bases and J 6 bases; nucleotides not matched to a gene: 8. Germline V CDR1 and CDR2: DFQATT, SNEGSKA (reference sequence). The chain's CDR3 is CSSLRGFDTQYF. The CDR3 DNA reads TGCAGTTCCCTCAGGGGGTTCGATACGCAGTATTTT.

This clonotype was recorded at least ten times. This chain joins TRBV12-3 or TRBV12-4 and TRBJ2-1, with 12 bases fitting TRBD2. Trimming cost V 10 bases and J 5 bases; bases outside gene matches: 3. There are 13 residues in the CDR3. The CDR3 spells CANGLAGNNEQFF. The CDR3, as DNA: TGTGCCAACGGACTAGCGGGGAACAATGAGCAGTTCTTC.

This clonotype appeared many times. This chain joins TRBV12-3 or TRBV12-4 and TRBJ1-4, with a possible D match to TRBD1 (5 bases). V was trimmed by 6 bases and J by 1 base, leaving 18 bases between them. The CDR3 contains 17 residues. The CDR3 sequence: CASRAVGGTVTNEKLFF. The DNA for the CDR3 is TGTGCCAGCAGGGCAGTGGGGGGTACTGTAACTAATGAAAAACTGTTTTTT.

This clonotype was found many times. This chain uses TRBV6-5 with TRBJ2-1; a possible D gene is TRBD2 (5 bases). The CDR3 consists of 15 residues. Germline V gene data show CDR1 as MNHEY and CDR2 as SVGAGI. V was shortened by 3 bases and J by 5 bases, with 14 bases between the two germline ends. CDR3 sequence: CASSYLEREDNEQFF. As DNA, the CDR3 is TGTGCCAGCAGTTATCTGGAGAGGGAAGACAATGAGCAGTTCTTC.

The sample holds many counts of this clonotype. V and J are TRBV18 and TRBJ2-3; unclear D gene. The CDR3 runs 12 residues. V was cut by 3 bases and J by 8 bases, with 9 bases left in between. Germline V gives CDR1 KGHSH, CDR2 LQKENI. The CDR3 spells CASSPTPGTQYF. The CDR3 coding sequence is TGTGCCAGCTCACCCACTCCGGGTACGCAGTATTTT.

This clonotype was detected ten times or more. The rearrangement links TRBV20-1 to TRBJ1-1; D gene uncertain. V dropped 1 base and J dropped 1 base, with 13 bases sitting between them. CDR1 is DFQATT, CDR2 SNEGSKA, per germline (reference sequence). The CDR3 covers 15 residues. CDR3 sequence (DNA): TGCAGTGCTAGAGTGGGCCGGTTGGGGAACACTGAAGCTTTCTTT. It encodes CSARVGRLGNTEAFF.

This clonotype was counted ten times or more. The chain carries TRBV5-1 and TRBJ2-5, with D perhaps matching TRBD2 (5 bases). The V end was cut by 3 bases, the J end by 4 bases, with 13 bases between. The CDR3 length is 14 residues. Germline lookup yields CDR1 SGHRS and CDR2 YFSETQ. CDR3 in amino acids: CASSSLDSRETQYF. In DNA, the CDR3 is TGCGCCAGCAGCTCCCTGGACTCTCGAGAGACCCAGTACTTC.

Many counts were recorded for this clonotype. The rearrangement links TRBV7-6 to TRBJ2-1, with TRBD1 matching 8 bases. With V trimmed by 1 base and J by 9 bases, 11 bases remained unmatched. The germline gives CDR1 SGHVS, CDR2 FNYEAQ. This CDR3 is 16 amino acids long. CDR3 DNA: TGTGCCAGCAGCTTAGAAACCGGGACAGGTGCCCTTGAGCAGTTCTTC. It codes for CASSLETGTGALEQFF.

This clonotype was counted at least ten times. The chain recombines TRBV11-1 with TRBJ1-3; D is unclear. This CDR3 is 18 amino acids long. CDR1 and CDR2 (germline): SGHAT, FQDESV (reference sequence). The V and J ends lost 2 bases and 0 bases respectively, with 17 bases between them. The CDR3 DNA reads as TGTGCCAGCAGCTTACGACACCGCCTCGAAGACTCTGGAAACACCATATATTTT. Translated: CASSLRHRLEDSGNTIYF.

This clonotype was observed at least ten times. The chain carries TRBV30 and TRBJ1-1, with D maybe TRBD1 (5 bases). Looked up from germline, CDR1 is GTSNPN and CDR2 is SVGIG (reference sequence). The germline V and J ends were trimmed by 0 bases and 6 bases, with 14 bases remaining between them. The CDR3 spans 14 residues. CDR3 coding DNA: TGTGCCTGGAGTGTGGGGTCTCGGGGGGCTGAAGCTTTCTTT. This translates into CAWSVGSRGAEAFF.

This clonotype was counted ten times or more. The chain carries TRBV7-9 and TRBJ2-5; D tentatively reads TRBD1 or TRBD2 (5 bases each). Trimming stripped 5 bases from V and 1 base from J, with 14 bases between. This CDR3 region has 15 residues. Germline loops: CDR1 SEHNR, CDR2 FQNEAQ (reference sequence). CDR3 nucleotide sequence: TGTGCCAGCAGCAAATCGGGGCAACCCCAAGAGACCCAGTACTTC. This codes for CASSKSGQPQETQYF.

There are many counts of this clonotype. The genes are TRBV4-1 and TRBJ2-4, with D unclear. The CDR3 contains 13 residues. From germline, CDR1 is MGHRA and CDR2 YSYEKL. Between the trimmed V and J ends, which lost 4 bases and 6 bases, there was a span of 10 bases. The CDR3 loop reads CASSLWFLNIQYF. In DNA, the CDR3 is TGCGCCAGCAGCCTCTGGTTCCTAAACATTCAGTACTTC.

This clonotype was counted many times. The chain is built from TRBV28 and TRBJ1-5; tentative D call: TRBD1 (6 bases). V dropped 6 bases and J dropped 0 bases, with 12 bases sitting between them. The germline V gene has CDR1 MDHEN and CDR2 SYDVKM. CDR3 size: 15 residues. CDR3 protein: CASRLTGHSNQPQHF. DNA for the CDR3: TGTGCCAGCAGATTGACAGGTCATAGCAATCAGCCCCAGCATTTT.

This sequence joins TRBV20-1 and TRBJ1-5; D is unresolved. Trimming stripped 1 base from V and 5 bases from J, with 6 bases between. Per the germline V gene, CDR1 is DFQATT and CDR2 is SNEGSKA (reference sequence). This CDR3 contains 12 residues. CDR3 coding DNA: TGCAGTGCTAGAGGGCCAGATCAGCCCCAGCATTTT. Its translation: CSARGPDQPQHF.

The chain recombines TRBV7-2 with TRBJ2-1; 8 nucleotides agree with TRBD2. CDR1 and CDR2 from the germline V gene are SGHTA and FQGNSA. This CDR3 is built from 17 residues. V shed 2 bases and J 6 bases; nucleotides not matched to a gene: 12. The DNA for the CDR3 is TGTGCCAGCAGCTTATCACTAGCGGCCGCGGGAGGCAATGAGCAGTTCTTC. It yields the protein CASSLSLAAAGGNEQFF.

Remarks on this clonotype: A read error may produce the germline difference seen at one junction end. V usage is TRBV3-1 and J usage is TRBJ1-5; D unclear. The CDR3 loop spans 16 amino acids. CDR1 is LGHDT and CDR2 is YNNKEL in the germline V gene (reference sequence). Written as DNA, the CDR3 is TGTGCCAGCACCCAAGTGGGCCCCGGAGAGAATCAGCCCCAGCATTTT. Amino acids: CASTQVGPGENQPQHF.